This T cell receptor beta chain is drawn from a study of breast tumors, draining lymph nodes, adjacent tissues. Samples came from axillary lymph nodes draining the breast cancer. TCRdb ran MiXCR on the multiplex PCR reads and lists one entry per CDR3 protein. Of 250,000 or so distinct CDR3 sequences in the sample, over 25% were seen once. Only a few counts were recorded for this clonotype. Material: axillary lymph node tissue. This sequence was found in a female donor with breast cancer. Some clones in this sample may be carry-over from other donors' samples.

CDR3 DNA sequence: TGTGCCAGCTCACCACCAGGGACCTATAGCAATCAGCCCCAGCATTTT. Its translation is CASSPPGTYSNQPQHF. The V call is TRBV18, the J call TRBJ1-5, with D possibly matching TRBD1 (5 bases). Germline V CDR1 and CDR2: KGHSH, LQKENI. The CDR3 has 16 amino acids. V shed 0 bases and J shed 0 bases, with 9 bases lying between them. Full variable domain (outside the CDR3, taken from reference TRBV18 and TRBJ1-5): NAGVMQNPRHLVRRRGQEARLRCSPMKGHSHVYWYRQLPEEGLKFMVYLQKENIIDESGMPKERFSAEFPKEGPSILRIQQVVRGDSAAYFCASSPPGTYSNQPQHFGDGTRLSIL.